This T cell receptor (beta chain) was profiled in a study of cytomegalovirus exposure and HLA in healthy donors. With respect to this clone: Its antigen is undetermined.

Both 60 Vbeta primers and 13 Jbeta primers went into the PCR. Profiling relied on immunoSEQ multiplex PCR, and the TCRdb table lists in-frame clones only, not all of them. Of about 31,000 clones detected, roughly 44% appear once; the ten largest clones hold less than 2%. Study outcomes and limitations: Presence/absence analyses assumed roughly uniform sequencing depth across donors. A link between a missense DCLRE1C variant and TCR beta V- and J-gene trimming emerged from a later analysis.

Material for sequencing was PBMCs. The TCR comes from a woman between 50 and 59 years old in good health and CMV-seronegative.

CDR3: CASSTGGSYEQYF. The CDR3 DNA reads as TGTGCCAGCAGCACAGGGGGCTCCTACGAGCAGTACTTC. J is TRBJ2-7 and V is TRBV27, with 8 bases fitting TRBD1. There are 13 residues in the CDR3. J gave up 0 bases and V 6 bases, and 1 base lay outside the gene matches. CDR1 and CDR2 (germline): MNHEY, SMNVEV (reference sequence).